This TCR beta chain came from a study of T cell responses to AZD1222 COVID-19 vaccine (dated by TCRdb to about 2021). Turning to the overall study: TCR sequencing covered about 230 trial participants: 200 to 220 given two doses of AZD1222 and about 26 given two doses of MenACWY control vaccine. Enrollment into the trials was organized by age into subgroups of 18-55, 56-69 and 70-plus years, and those subgroups contained roughly 140, 27 and 60 TCR-sequenced participants, respectively. What the research found in general, with its limitations: Because no samples from the day 14 peak response were available, repertoires could be characterized only after the peak T cell response. Reportedly, almost half of the unique spike-specific TCRs recognized epitopes lying outside the regions that are mutated in the B.1.351 and B.1.1.7 variants. A significant rise in spike-specific TCR breadth and depth was observed after two AZD1222 doses relative to day 0 and relative to MenACWY recipients. Only five to seven AZD1222 recipients were SARS-CoV-2 seropositive at baseline, limiting conclusions about previously exposed vaccinees. CD4 TCRs associated with the vaccine covered the entire spike protein, and the dominant responses were in regions 160-218 and 743-854. The 56-69-year group was small, and its depth increase did not reach significance, likely because of low power. Participants were mostly white British, with more females than males. The authors suggested clonal diversity may have been underestimated.

The CDR3 regions of human TCRbeta chains were subjected to immunosequencing. In the authors' own workflow: Repertoire TCRs were matched against a reference library of SARS-CoV-2-specific TCRs generated with the MIRA antigen-specificity platform. Breadth was defined as the fraction of unique TCRs that were SARS-CoV-2-associated, and depth was defined as the fraction of total T cells that were SARS-CoV-2-associated. Each spike-specific TCR was assigned to its reactive spike region and to a CD4 or CD8 class using the MIRA data. Log10-transformed breadth and depth values were compared by one-way ANOVA with Sidak's multiple comparisons tests. Entries here come from immuneACCESS through TCRdb and include only in-frame sequences with V and J called. Some clones fail to appear in such tables; in the studies checked, an unresolved V gene covers under half of the shortfall, and the cause of the remainder is unknown. Clone size and V and J calls were adopted from that table, with D and trimming inferred from the DNA. This sample lists some 150,000 clones; 86% were detected once. 5.5% to 6% of the sample is taken by the ten largest.

The sample's time point label, in plain terms: baseline before first vaccination. The treatment or condition label, as the study defines it: meningococcal conjugate vaccine given as trial control. Samples from vaccinated people were obtained from the UK trials COV001 and COV002, which included a single-blind randomized controlled phase 2/3 trial of AZD1222 (ChAdOx1 nCoV-19) in healthy adults. For TCRbeta chain sequencing, PBMC samples from trial participants were taken at day 0 and at day 28 after the second dose. As for this clone: Its antigen remains unidentified. Per-nucleotide qualities are absent, and no much larger clonotype sits a single base away.

Per the germline V gene, SGHRS is the CDR1 and YFSETQ is the CDR2. The germline V and J ends show losses of 2 bases and 4 bases respectively, and no gene match explains 8 bases of the junction. The CDR3 covers 15 residues, taking in both the cysteine and the phenylalanine. Only the CDR3 DNA is retained, 45 bases long and in frame from the first base. This clonotype originated in an adult in good health. This material consisted of peripheral blood, taken on day 0 of MenACWY control vaccination. The chain links TRBV5-1 with TRBJ1-1, and 7 bases in between align with TRBD1. The DNA is as follows: TGCGCCAGCAGCTTCACAGGGGAGGTTGGCACTGAAGCTTTCTTT. Its protein is CASSFTGEVGTEAFF.